This record covers a single T cell receptor beta chain. The sample contains more than one DNA sequence encoding this CDR3. This sample was taken from a study of OX40 agonist ivuxolimab in advanced cancers. The CDR3 sequence is 13 residues long. J was trimmed by 5 bases and V by 2 bases; bases with no gene match: 1. Germline CDR1 is SGHTA and CDR2 is FQGTGA. Data came from immunoSEQ multiplex PCR; TCRdb stores just in-frame clones and leaves some out. The sample shows roughly 50,000 clones, 75% to 90% of them seen only once. This receptor was identified in an adult with an advanced solid tumor such as melanoma, head and neck, liver or kidney cancer. The chain is built from TRBV7-3 and TRBJ2-3; 7 bases fit TRBD2. The source material was CD4+ or CD8+ T cells sorted from blood, sampled in a trial of the OX40 agonist ivuxolimab. CDR3: CASSLSGGDTQYF. The CDR3 bases are TGTGCCAGCAGCTTATCGGGGGGAGATACGCAGTATTTT.